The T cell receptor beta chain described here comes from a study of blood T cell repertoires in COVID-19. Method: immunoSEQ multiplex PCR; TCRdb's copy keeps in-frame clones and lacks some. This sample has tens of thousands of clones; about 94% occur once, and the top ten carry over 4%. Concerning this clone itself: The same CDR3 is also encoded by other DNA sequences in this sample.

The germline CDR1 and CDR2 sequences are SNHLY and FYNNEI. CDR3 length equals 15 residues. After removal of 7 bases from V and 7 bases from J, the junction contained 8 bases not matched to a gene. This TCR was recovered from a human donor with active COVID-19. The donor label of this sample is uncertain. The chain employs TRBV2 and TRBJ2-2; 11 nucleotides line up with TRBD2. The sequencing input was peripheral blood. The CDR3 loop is CASNLAGGGGGELFF. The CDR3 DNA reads TGTGCCAGCAATCTAGCGGGGGGTGGCGGCGGGGAGCTGTTTTTT.